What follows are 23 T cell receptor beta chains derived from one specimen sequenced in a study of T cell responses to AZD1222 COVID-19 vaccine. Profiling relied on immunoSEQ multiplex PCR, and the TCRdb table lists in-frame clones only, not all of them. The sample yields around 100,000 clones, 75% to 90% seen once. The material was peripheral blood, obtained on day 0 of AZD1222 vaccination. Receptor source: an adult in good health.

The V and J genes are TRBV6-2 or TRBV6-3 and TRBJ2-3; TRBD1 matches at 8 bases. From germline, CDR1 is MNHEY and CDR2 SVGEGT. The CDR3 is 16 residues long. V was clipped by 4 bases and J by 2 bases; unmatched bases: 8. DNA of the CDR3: TGTGCCAGCAGTTCCACCAGGGGGCCCTACACAGATACGCAGTATTTT. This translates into CASSSTRGPYTDTQYF.

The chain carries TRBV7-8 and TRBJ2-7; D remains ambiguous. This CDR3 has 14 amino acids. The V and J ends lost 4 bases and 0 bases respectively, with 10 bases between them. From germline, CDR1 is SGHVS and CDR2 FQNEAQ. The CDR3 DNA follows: TGTGCCAGCAGCTACGAATTCCCCTCCTACGAGCAGTACTTC. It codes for CASSYEFPSYEQYF.

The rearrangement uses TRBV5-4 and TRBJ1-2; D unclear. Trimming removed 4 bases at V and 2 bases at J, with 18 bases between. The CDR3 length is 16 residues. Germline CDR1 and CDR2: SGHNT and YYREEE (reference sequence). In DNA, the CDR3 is TGTGCCAGCAGCCTGGGCGCGGTGGAAGGGAACTATGGCTACACCTTC. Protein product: CASSLGAVEGNYGYTF.

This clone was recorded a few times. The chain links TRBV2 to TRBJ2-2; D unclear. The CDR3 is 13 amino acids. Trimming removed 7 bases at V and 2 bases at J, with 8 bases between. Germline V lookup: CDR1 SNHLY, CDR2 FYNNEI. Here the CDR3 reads CASTLFNTGELFF. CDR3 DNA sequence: TGTGCCAGCACCCTCTTTAACACCGGGGAGCTGTTTTTT.

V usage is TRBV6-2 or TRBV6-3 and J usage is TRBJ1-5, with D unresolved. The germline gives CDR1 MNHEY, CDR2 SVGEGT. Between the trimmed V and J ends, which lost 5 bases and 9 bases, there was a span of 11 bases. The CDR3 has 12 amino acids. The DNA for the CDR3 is TGTGCCAGCAGTCCCTTTTTGAGGCCCCAGCATTTT. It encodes CASSPFLRPQHF.

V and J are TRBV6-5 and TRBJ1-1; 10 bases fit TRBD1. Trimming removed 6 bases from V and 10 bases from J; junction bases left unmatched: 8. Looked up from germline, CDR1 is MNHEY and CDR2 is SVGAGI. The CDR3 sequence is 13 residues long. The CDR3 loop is CASRSRDRGGAFF. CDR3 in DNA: TGTGCCAGCAGGTCCCGGGACAGGGGTGGAGCTTTCTTT.

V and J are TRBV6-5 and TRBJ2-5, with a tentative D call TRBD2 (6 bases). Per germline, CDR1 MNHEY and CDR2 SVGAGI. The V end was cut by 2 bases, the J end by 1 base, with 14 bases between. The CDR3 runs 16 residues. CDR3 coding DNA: TGTGCCAGCAGTTACGCGATAGCGGAGCCCCAAGAGACCCAGTACTTC. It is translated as CASSYAIAEPQETQYF.

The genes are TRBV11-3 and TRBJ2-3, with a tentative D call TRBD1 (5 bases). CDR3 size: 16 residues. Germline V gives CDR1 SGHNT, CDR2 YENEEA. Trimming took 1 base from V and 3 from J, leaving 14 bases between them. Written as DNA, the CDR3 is TGTGCCAGCAGCTTAGGGACAAGTGGTCGGACAGATACGCAGTATTTT. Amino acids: CASSLGTSGRTDTQYF.

DNA for the CDR3: TGTGCCAGCAGCACCGGCCCAACGAGCTCTGGAAACACCATATATTTT. Translating gives CASSTGPTSSGNTIYF. This chain connects TRBV7-6 to TRBJ1-3; no clear D gene. Germline V gives CDR1 SGHVS, CDR2 FNYEAQ. V lost 5 bases and J lost 0, with 14 bases in between. The CDR3 is made up of 16 amino acids. The full variable domain, in which reference TRBV7-6 and TRBJ1-3 provide the parts outside the CDR3, is GAGVSQSPRYKVTKRGQDVALRCDPISGHVSLYWYRQALGQGPEFLTYFNYEAQQDKSGLPNDRFSAERPEGSISTLTIQRTEQRDSAMYRCASSTGPTSSGNTIYFGEGSWLTVV.

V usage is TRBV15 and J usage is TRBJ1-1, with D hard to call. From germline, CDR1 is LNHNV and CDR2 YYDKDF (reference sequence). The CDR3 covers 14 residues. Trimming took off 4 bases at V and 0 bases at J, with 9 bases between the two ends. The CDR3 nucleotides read TGTGCCACCAGCAAAAGGACGTTGAACACTGAAGCTTTCTTT. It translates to CATSKRTLNTEAFF.

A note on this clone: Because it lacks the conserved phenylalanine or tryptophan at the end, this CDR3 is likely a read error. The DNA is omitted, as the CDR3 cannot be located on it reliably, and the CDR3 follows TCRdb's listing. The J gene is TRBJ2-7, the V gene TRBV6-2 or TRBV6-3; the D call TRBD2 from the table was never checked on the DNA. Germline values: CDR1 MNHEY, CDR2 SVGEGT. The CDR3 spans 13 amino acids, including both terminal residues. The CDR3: CASSYTPQSGSEL.

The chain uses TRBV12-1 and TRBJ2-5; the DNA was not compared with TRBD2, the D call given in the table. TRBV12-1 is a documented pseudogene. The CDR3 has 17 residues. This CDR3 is CASSFARSRGAGETQYF. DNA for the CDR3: TGTGCCAGCAGCTTTGCCCGCTCCCGGGGGGCCGGGGAGACCCAGTACTTC.

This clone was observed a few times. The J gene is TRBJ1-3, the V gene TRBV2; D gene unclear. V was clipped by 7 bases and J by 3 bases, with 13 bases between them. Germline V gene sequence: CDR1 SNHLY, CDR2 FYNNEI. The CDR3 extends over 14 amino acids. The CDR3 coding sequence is TGTGCCAGCACCAGGCCTCTAGATGGAAACACCATATATTTT. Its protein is CASTRPLDGNTIYF.

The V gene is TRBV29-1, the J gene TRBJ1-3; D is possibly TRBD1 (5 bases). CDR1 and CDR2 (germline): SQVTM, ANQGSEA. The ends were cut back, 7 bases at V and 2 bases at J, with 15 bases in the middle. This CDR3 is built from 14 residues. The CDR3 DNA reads TGCAGCGCGCTTGGTGAGGGACCTGGAAACACCATATATTTT. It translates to CSALGEGPGNTIYF.

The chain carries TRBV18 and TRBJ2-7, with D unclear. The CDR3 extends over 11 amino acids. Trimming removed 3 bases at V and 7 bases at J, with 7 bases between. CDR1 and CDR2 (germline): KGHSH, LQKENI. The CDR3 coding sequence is TGTGCCAGCTCACCTCGAGTTGAGCAGTACTTC. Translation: CASSPRVEQYF.

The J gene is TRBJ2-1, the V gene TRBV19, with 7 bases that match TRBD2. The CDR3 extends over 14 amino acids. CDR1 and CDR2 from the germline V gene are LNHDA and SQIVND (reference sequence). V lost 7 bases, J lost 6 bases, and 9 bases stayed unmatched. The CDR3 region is CASNPGLRTNEQFF. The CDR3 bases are TGTGCCAGTAACCCGGGACTAAGGACCAATGAGCAGTTCTTC.

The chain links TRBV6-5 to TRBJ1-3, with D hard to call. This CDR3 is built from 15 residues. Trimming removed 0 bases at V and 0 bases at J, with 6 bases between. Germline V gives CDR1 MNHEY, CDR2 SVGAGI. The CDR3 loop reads CASSYSISSGNTIYF. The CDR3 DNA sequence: TGTGCCAGCAGTTACTCGATAAGCTCTGGAAACACCATATATTTT.

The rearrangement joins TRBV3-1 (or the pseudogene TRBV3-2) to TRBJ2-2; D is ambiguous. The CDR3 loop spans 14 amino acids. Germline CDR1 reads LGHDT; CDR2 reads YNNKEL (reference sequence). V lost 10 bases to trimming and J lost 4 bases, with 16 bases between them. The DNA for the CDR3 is TGTGCCACCCAAAATTTTCCGCGCACCGGGGAGCTGTTTTTT. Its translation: CATQNFPRTGELFF.

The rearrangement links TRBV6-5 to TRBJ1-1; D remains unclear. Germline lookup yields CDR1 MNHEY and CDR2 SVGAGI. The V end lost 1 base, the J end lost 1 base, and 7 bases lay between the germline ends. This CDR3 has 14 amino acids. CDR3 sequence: CASSYLSGNTEAFF. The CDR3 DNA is TGTGCCAGCAGTTACTTGTCAGGGAACACTGAAGCTTTCTTT.

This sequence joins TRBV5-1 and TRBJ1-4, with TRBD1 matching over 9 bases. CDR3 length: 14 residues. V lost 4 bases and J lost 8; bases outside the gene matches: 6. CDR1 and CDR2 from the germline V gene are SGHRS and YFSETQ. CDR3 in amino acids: CASSQTGGTEKLFF. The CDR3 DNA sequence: TGCGCCAGCAGCCAAACAGGGGGCACGGAAAAACTGTTTTTT.

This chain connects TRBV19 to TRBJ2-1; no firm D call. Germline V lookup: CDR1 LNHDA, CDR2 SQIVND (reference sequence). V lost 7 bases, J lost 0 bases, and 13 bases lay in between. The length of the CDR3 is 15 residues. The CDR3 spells CASMAGSSSYNEQFF. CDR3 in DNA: TGTGCCAGTATGGCTGGTTCGAGCTCCTACAATGAGCAGTTCTTC.

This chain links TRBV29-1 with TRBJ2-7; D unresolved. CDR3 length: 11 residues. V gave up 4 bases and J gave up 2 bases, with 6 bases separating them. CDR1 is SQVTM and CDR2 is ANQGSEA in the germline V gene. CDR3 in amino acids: CSVVAAYEQYF. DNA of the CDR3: TGCAGCGTTGTCGCCGCCTACGAGCAGTACTTC.

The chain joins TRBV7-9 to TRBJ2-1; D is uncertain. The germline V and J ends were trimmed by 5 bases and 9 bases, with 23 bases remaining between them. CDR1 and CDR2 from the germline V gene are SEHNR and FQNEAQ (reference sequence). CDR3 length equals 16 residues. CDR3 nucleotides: TGTGCCAGCAGCCGATCCGTGGGGTCCCTTATAACTGAGCAGTTCTTC. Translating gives CASSRSVGSLITEQFF.